This T cell receptor (beta chain) was sequenced for a study of cytotoxic CD8 clonotypes in ibrutinib-treated CLL. Looking at the study overall: In all, more than ten patients were relapsed/refractory, some 16 were treatment-naive and 17 were IGHV unmutated.

General study findings and limits: Treatment left the uncommon public clonotypes either contracted or stable in frequency.

Concerning this clone: Its antigen is unknown.

Per the germline V gene, CDR1 is MNHEY and CDR2 is SMNVEV (reference sequence). V was trimmed by 4 bases and J by 2 bases, leaving 7 bases between them. The CDR3 is 13 amino acids. The planned depth of sequencing spanned 1 in 200,000 to 1 in 1 million T cells. Repertoires were generated with immunoSEQ multiplex PCR, while TCRdb's copy carries only in-frame clones and drops some. This table holds approximately 150,000 clones, around nine tenths found once. TCR beta libraries used about 2.2 micrograms of genomic DNA from cryopreserved PBMCs. This receptor was taken from a human donor with chronic lymphocytic leukemia. The sample here was PBMCs, taken at disease progression, from a patient treated with ibrutinib. This chain links TRBV27 with TRBJ2-3; no reliable D call. The CDR3 DNA follows: TGTGCCAGCAGTTCTACCTCCACAGATACGCAGTATTTT. This gives the protein CASSSTSTDTQYF.